This TCR beta chain was retrieved from a study of cytomegalovirus exposure and HLA in healthy donors. In germline, CDR1 is MNHEY, CDR2 SVGAGI. V was trimmed by 5 bases and J by 1 base, leaving 13 bases between them. This CDR3 has 15 amino acids. PCR primers comprised 60 Vbeta and 13 Jbeta primers. Some clones are missing from TCRdb's copy, which holds only in-frame ones; the method was immunoSEQ multiplex PCR. The sample includes 100,000 to 150,000 clones, approximately 61% seen only once; the top ten take roughly 1.6%. The sequence came from a man aged 25 to 40 in good health and CMV-seropositive. This chain connects TRBV6-5 to TRBJ2-3, with a tentative D call TRBD2 (5 bases). The sequenced sample consisted of PBMCs. Written as DNA, the CDR3 is TGTGCCAGCAGTATGGGCGGAGGAGGCACAGATACGCAGTATTTT. This gives the protein CASSMGGGGTDTQYF.